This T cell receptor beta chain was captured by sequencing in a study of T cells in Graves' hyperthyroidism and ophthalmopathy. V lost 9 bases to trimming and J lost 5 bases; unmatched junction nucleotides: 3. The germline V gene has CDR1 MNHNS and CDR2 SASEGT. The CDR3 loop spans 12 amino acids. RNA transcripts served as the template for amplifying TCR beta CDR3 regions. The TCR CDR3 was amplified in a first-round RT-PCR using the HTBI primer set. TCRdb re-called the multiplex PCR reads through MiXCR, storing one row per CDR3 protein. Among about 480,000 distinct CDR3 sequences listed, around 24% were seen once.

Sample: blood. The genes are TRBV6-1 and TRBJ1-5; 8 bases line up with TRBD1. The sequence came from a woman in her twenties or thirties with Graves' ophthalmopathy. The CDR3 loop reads CARDRADQPQHF. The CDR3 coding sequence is TGTGCCAGGGACAGGGCCGATCAGCCCCAGCATTTT.